These 24 T cell receptor beta chains originate from one sample sequenced in a study of blood T cell repertoires in COVID-19 (dated by TCRdb to the early 2020s). Preparation of the library involved the immunoSEQ multiplex PCR assay. This is the immuneACCESS table as TCRdb keeps it, with only in-frame sequences that have V and J called. A part of the clones is gone; compared with another copy, unresolved V genes explain less than half, and the rest is unexplained. The sample table records 65,000 to 80,000 clones; 86% of these occur just once. Clones ranked in the top ten supply 2% of the sample. The sample comprised peripheral blood. The source of these receptors is a man aged 25 to 45 with acute or convalescent COVID-19.

The chain couples TRBV7-2 to TRBJ2-7, with 7 nucleotides matching TRBD1. This CDR3 contains 15 residues. Germline assignment: CDR1 SGHTA and CDR2 FQGNSA. V gave up 0 bases and J gave up 3 bases; unmatched junction bases: 5. DNA for the CDR3: TGTGCCAGCAGCTTAGCGGGACAGCAACTCTACGAGCAGTACTTC. It encodes CASSLAGQQLYEQYF.

This rearrangement joins TRBV28 to TRBJ1-6; 10 positions agree with TRBD1. The germline V gene encodes CDR1 MDHEN and CDR2 SYDVKM. The CDR3 covers 16 residues. The V segment lost 7 bases and the J segment 4 bases; nucleotides outside the gene matches: 7. CDR3 coding DNA: TGTGCCAGCACCAGGGACAGGGGCTTTTATAATTCACCCCTCCACTTT. Its translation is CASTRDRGFYNSPLHF. The complete variable domain, with remaining parts taken from reference TRBV28 and TRBJ1-6, reads DVKVTQSSRYLVKRTGEKVFLECVQDMDHENMFWYRQDPGLGLRLIYFSYDVKMKEKGDIPEGYSVSREKKERFSLILESASTNQTSMYLCASTRDRGFYNSPLHFGNGTRLTVT.

The chain recombines TRBV3-1 (or the pseudogene TRBV3-2) with TRBJ2-7; the match to TRBD2 covers 8 bases. The germline gives CDR1 LGHDT, CDR2 YNNKEL (reference sequence). V lost 6 bases, J lost 4 bases, and 5 bases stayed unmatched. The CDR3 sequence is 13 residues long. The CDR3 DNA reads TGTGCCAGCAGTTCACTAGCGGAGTACGAGCAGTACTTC. This gives the protein CASSSLAEYEQYF.

The chain is built from TRBV7-2 and TRBJ1-2; no firm D call. Germline CDR1 reads SGHTA; CDR2 reads FQGNSA. V was shortened by 2 bases and J by 2 bases, with 9 bases between the two germline ends. There are 14 residues in the CDR3. CDR3 sequence: CASSLKAWNYGYTF. The CDR3 region has the DNA TGTGCCAGCAGCTTAAAAGCGTGGAACTATGGCTACACCTTC.

The rearrangement links TRBV4-1 to TRBJ2-1, with TRBD1 matching 8 bases. This CDR3 comprises 15 residues. V dropped 5 bases and J dropped 1; count of bases not matched to a gene: 4. Germline V gene lookup returns CDR1 MGHRA and CDR2 YSYEKL. DNA for the CDR3: TGCGCCAGCAGCTCCCGGGACAGGTCCTACAATGAGCAGTTCTTC. This gives the protein CASSSRDRSYNEQFF.

This rearrangement joins TRBV18 to TRBJ1-1; 10 nucleotides match TRBD1. Germline assignment: CDR1 KGHSH and CDR2 LQKENI. V gave up 3 bases and J gave up 5 bases; unmatched junction bases: 3. The CDR3 is 14 residues long. CDR3 region: CASSPRTGGTEAFF. Here the CDR3 DNA reads TGTGCCAGCTCACCCCGGACAGGGGGGACTGAAGCTTTCTTT.

This clone was detected a few times. The chain uses TRBV2 and TRBJ2-1; TRBD1 is a possible D gene (6 bases). The germline V gene has CDR1 SNHLY and CDR2 FYNNEI. Trimming took off 1 base at V and 8 bases at J, with 15 bases between the two ends. The CDR3 loop spans 15 amino acids. The CDR3, as DNA: TGTGCCAGCAGTGAAGAGGTGACAGGCGAGGATGAGCAGTTCTTC. Protein: CASSEEVTGEDEQFF.

This chain links TRBV4-1 with TRBJ1-5, with 9 nucleotides matching TRBD1. The germline CDR1 and CDR2 sequences are MGHRA and YSYEKL. V gave up 2 bases and J gave up 7 bases; unmatched junction bases: 6. This CDR3 has 15 amino acids. The CDR3 loop is CASSQTTGGSQPQHF. CDR3 in DNA: TGCGCCAGCAGCCAAACCACAGGGGGCAGCCAGCCCCAGCATTTT.

The chain joins TRBV11-2 to TRBJ1-1; D is possibly TRBD1 (5 bases). There are 12 residues in the CDR3. V was shortened by 2 bases and J by 9 bases, with 10 bases between the two germline ends. Germline V gene lookup returns CDR1 SGHAT and CDR2 FQNNGV. DNA for the CDR3: TGTGCCAGCAGCTTACGCAGGGAACAAGCTTTCTTT. This codes for CASSLRREQAFF.

This chain connects TRBV27 to TRBJ1-2, with TRBD1 matching over 8 bases. Germline lookup yields CDR1 MNHEY and CDR2 SMNVEV (reference sequence). The CDR3 sequence is 13 residues long. V lost 3 bases and J lost 3; bases outside the gene matches: 0. The CDR3 DNA sequence: TGTGCCAGCAGTTTGGACAGGGACTATGGCTACACCTTC. Its translation: CASSLDRDYGYTF.

This clone was counted between two and nine times. This chain uses TRBV28 with TRBJ1-4, with TRBD1 matching over 7 bases. Losses at the gene ends were 4 bases for V and 6 bases for J; bases not matched to a gene: 8. Looked up from germline, CDR1 is MDHEN and CDR2 is SYDVKM. This CDR3 is 15 amino acids long. In DNA, the CDR3 is TGTGCCAGCAGTTCCCAGGGGGATCGGGATGAAAAACTGTTTTTT. Translation: CASSSQGDRDEKLFF.

The chain combines TRBV3-1 (or the pseudogene TRBV3-2) with TRBJ2-1, with 12 bases identical to TRBD2. The CDR3 extends over 17 amino acids. From germline, CDR1 is LGHDT and CDR2 YNNKEL (reference sequence). With V trimmed by 0 bases and J by 6 bases, 6 bases remained unmatched. CDR3 sequence reads: CASSQDLAGGSGNEQFF. CDR3 bases: TGTGCCAGCAGCCAAGACCTAGCGGGAGGGAGCGGCAATGAGCAGTTCTTC.

The chain uses TRBV18 and TRBJ1-5; tentative D call: TRBD1 (6 bases). Germline CDR1 reads KGHSH; CDR2 reads LQKENI. This CDR3 comprises 15 residues. V lost 6 bases to trimming and J lost 0 bases, with 12 bases between them. The CDR3 region has the DNA TGTGCCAGCTCCCTATACAGGGATAGCAATCAGCCCCAGCATTTT. As protein: CASSLYRDSNQPQHF. The full variable domain, rest sourced from reference TRBV18 and TRBJ1-5, is NAGVMQNPRHLVRRRGQEARLRCSPMKGHSHVYWYRQLPEEGLKFMVYLQKENIIDESGMPKERFSAEFPKEGPSILRIQQVVRGDSAAYFCASSLYRDSNQPQHFGDGTRLSIL.

V usage is TRBV4-2 and J usage is TRBJ1-1, with 8 bases matching TRBD1. J was trimmed by 2 bases and V by 1 base; bases with no gene match: 3. There are 15 residues in the CDR3. CDR1 and CDR2 (germline): LGHNA, YNFKEQ. The CDR3 sequence is CASSQGPGGNTEAFF. In DNA form, the CDR3 reads TGTGCCAGCAGCCAAGGCCCAGGGGGCAACACTGAAGCTTTCTTT.

The genes are TRBV10-3 and TRBJ1-4; TRBD1 agrees at 7 bases. Germline assignment: CDR1 ENHRY and CDR2 SYGVKD. This CDR3 has 18 amino acids. The junction had 9 bases not matched to a gene; V was cut back by 2 bases and J by 0 bases. The CDR3 protein is CAISEPGTGVATNEKLFF. The CDR3 bases are TGTGCCATCAGTGAGCCGGGCACAGGGGTTGCAACTAATGAAAAACTGTTTTTT.

The chain recombines TRBV29-1 with TRBJ2-4; perhaps TRBD1 as D (5 bases). The CDR3 is 11 amino acids. Trimming pared 7 bases from V and 9 bases from J, leaving 13 bases between. Germline V gene data show CDR1 as SQVTM and CDR2 as ANQGSEA. The CDR3 DNA follows: TGCAGCGGTTTGACAGTCGGCATTCAGTACTTC. Amino acid sequence: CSGLTVGIQYF.

The rearrangement joins TRBV18 to TRBJ1-1, with a possible D match to TRBD1 (5 bases). Germline V gives CDR1 KGHSH, CDR2 LQKENI. V lost 5 bases and J 1 base, leaving 8 bases between the germline ends. This CDR3 comprises 13 residues. The CDR3 spells CASSLTGNTEAFF. Written as DNA, the CDR3 is TGTGCCAGCTCATTAACAGGGAACACTGAAGCTTTCTTT.

This chain uses TRBV5-1 with TRBJ1-1; 7 bases align to TRBD1. Germline values: CDR1 SGHRS, CDR2 YFSETQ. The CDR3 extends over 15 amino acids. V gave up 0 bases and J gave up 1 base; unmatched junction bases: 3. The CDR3, as DNA: TGCGCCAGCAGCTTGGCAGGGGGAAGGAACACTGAAGCTTTCTTT. Translation: CASSLAGGRNTEAFF.

The V call is TRBV24-1, the J call TRBJ2-1; D might be TRBD1 (5 bases). Germline V gene lookup returns CDR1 KGHDR and CDR2 SFDVKD. The CDR3 sequence is 16 residues long. Trimming stripped 0 bases from V and 6 bases from J, with 14 bases between. CDR3 residues: CATSDLRQGRRNEQFF. CDR3 bases: TGTGCCACCAGTGATTTGCGGCAGGGAAGGCGCAATGAGCAGTTCTTC.

The chain carries TRBV3-1 (or the pseudogene TRBV3-2) and TRBJ1-6, with 7 bases matching TRBD1. The germline V gene encodes CDR1 LGHDT and CDR2 YNNKEL (reference sequence). The CDR3 has 16 residues. The ends lost 1 base at V and 14 bases at J; junction bases unmatched: 14. Here the CDR3 reads CASSQGGGTAQGALHF. The CDR3 DNA is TGTGCCAGCAGCCAAGGAGGAGGAACTGCTCAGGGGGCCCTCCACTTT.

This rearrangement joins TRBV7-8 to TRBJ2-2, with D possibly matching TRBD1 (6 bases). Trimming left V 2 bases short and J 3 bases short, with 13 bases between. This CDR3 region has 16 residues. CDR1 and CDR2 from the germline V gene are SGHVS and FQNEAQ. CDR3 bases: TGTGCCAGCAGCTTAATCCCGGGACACGACACCGGGGAGCTGTTTTTT. Amino acids: CASSLIPGHDTGELFF. The full variable domain, rest sourced from reference TRBV7-8 and TRBJ2-2, is GAGVSQSPRYKVAKRGQDVALRCDPISGHVSLFWYQQALGQGPEFLTYFQNEAQLDKSGLPSDRFFAERPEGSVSTLKIQRTQQEDSAVYLCASSLIPGHDTGELFFGEGSRLTVL.

The chain is built from TRBV19 and TRBJ2-7; the match to TRBD1 covers 9 bases. Trimming at V came to 4 bases and at J to 3 bases, leaving 7 bases not matched to a gene. This CDR3 has 15 residues. The germline V gene has CDR1 LNHDA and CDR2 SQIVND (reference sequence). The CDR3 is CASSKPGQGYYEQYF. DNA of the CDR3: TGTGCCAGTAGTAAGCCGGGACAGGGATACTACGAGCAGTACTTC.

This clone has just a few counts. The CDR3 spells CASSLSRDTEAFF. The CDR3 DNA sequence: TGTGCCAGCAGCTTAAGCAGGGATACTGAAGCTTTCTTT. The rearrangement joins TRBV7-3 to TRBJ1-1, with D possibly matching TRBD1 (5 bases). Germline assignment: CDR1 SGHTA and CDR2 FQGTGA. V was cut by 1 base and J by 5 bases, with 8 bases left in between. This CDR3 spans 13 amino acids.

The rearrangement links TRBV5-6 to TRBJ2-2, with 11 bases aligning to TRBD2. V was pared by 4 bases and J by 7 bases, with 18 bases of the junction left unmatched. This CDR3 spans 19 amino acids. Germline V gene sequence: CDR1 SGHDT, CDR2 YYEEEE. The CDR3 DNA is TGTGCCAGCAGCCCATTGGGCGGAAGACTAGCGGGGCTCGGCGGGGAGCTGTTTTTT. This sequence encodes CASSPLGGRLAGLGGELFF.